One and the same sample provided the 24 T cell receptor beta chains below, sequenced in a study of blood T cells in healthy people across ages. A J-beta primer mix and a sample-barcoded 5' primer were used in a second PCR of roughly 6 to 12 cycles. TCRdb redid the calling of the 5' RACE reads with MiXCR, one entry per CDR3 protein. The repertoire includes over 950,000 distinct CDR3 sequences, roughly 51% of them detected once, and around a fifth sits in the top ten. Sequenced: blood. These receptors were collected from a woman aged 60-75 years in good health.

This chain connects TRBV5-1 to TRBJ2-5; perhaps D is TRBD1 or TRBD2 (6 bases each). The CDR3 sequence is 14 residues long. Between the trimmed V and J ends, which lost 2 bases and 4 bases, there was a span of 12 bases. Germline CDR1 SGHRS, CDR2 YFSETQ. The CDR3 DNA reads TGCGCCAGCAGCTTTTACAGGGAGGCAGAGACCCAGTACTTC. It is translated as CASSFYREAETQYF.

V and J are TRBV27 and TRBJ1-5; 11 bases agree with TRBD1. Losses at the gene ends were 5 bases for V and 5 bases for J; bases not matched to a gene: 2. In germline, CDR1 is MNHEY, CDR2 SMNVEV (reference sequence). CDR3 size: 14 residues. CDR3 bases: TGTGCCAGCAGTGGACAGGGGGCCTATCAGCCCCAGCATTTT. This gives the protein CASSGQGAYQPQHF.

Only a few counts were recorded for this clonotype. CDR3 in DNA: TGTGCCAGCCTAGGACTAGAAGAGACCCAGTACTTC. Its translation is CASLGLEETQYF. This chain connects TRBV12-3 or TRBV12-4 to TRBJ2-5; TRBD2 matches 7 bases. With V trimmed by 8 bases and J by 3 bases, 3 bases remained unmatched. The CDR3 spans 12 residues.

In this sample, this clonotype turned up a few times. The rearrangement uses TRBV7-9 and TRBJ2-3; TRBD2 matches at 8 bases. V was pared by 2 bases and J by 0 bases, with 4 bases of the junction left unmatched. CDR3 size: 16 residues. CDR1 SEHNR and CDR2 FQNEAQ come from the germline V gene (reference sequence). CDR3 sequence reads: CASSLISGRSTDTQYF. Written as DNA, the CDR3 is TGTGCCAGCAGCTTAATAAGCGGGAGAAGCACAGATACGCAGTATTTT.

The chain employs TRBV20-1 and TRBJ2-1, with D possibly matching TRBD1 (6 bases). Looked up from germline, CDR1 is DFQATT and CDR2 is SNEGSKA (reference sequence). This CDR3 is built from 12 residues. V lost 2 bases and J 7 bases, leaving 9 bases between the germline ends. The DNA for the CDR3 is TGCAGTGCTAGACGCGACAGGAATGAGCAGTTCTTC. Translated, it gives CSARRDRNEQFF.

This clonotype was seen repeatedly, ten times or more. The genes are TRBV29-1 and TRBJ2-5; 7 bases map to TRBD1. The V gene's germline CDR1 is SQVTM and CDR2 ANQGSEA. J lost 2 bases, V lost 5 bases, and 8 bases had no gene match. The CDR3 is 14 residues long. CDR3 DNA sequence: TGCAGCGTTAAGGGGGACAGTGGACAAGAGACCCAGTACTTC. It yields the protein CSVKGDSGQETQYF.

J is TRBJ2-5 and V is TRBV20-1; 7 bases line up with TRBD2. The CDR3 sequence is 12 residues long. The germline gives CDR1 DFQATT, CDR2 SNEGSKA (reference sequence). The V segment lost 5 bases and the J segment 4 bases; nucleotides outside the gene matches: 4. The CDR3 coding sequence is TGCAGTGCTCCAGTAGCGGGAGAGACCCAGTACTTC. Protein product: CSAPVAGETQYF.

This chain joins TRBV12-3 or TRBV12-4 and TRBJ1-4; no clear D. This CDR3 comprises 12 residues. With 3 bases removed from V and 8 bases from J, the gap between germline ends came to 7 bases. CDR3 sequence (DNA): TGTGCCAGCAGTTTTGGGAAGGAAAAACTGTTTTTT. It codes for CASSFGKEKLFF.

The chain links TRBV4-1 to TRBJ1-3; D remains unclear. Looked up from germline, CDR1 is MGHRA and CDR2 is YSYEKL. This CDR3 has 15 amino acids. Trimming cost V 2 bases and J 0 bases, with 8 bases left between them. The chain's CDR3 is CASSQSISSGNTIYF. CDR3 DNA: TGCGCCAGCAGCCAATCAATTAGCTCTGGAAACACCATATATTTT.

The rearrangement uses TRBV28 and TRBJ1-1; possibly TRBD1 for D (5 bases). This CDR3 has 15 amino acids. V lost 3 bases and J 1 base, leaving 12 bases between the germline ends. Germline values: CDR1 MDHEN, CDR2 SYDVKM. The CDR3 here is CASSFIGAGNTEAFF. DNA of the CDR3: TGTGCCAGCAGTTTCATAGGGGCTGGGAACACTGAAGCTTTCTTT. The variable domain in full, completed from reference TRBV28 and TRBJ1-1, reads DVKVTQSSRYLVKRTGEKVFLECVQDMDHENMFWYRQDPGLGLRLIYFSYDVKMKEKGDIPEGYSVSREKKERFSLILESASTNQTSMYLCASSFIGAGNTEAFFGQGTRLTVV.

This clonotype was seen a single time. The chain joins TRBV15 to TRBJ2-1; D call uncertain. V was cut by 3 bases and J by 8 bases, with 11 bases left in between. CDR3 size: 13 residues. Germline CDR1 LNHNV, CDR2 YYDKDF (reference sequence). CDR3 loop: CATSREIRDEQFF. The CDR3 coding sequence is TGTGCCACCAGCAGGGAAATTCGCGATGAGCAGTTCTTC.

This clonotype showed up just a few times. The chain couples TRBV6-5 to TRBJ2-1, with D unresolved. Germline lookup yields CDR1 MNHEY and CDR2 SVGAGI. There are 15 residues in the CDR3. V shed 7 bases and J shed 2 bases, with 15 bases lying between them. The CDR3, as DNA: TGTGCCAGCACCTTTTCAAAGGTGGCCTACAATGAGCAGTTCTTC. It specifies CASTFSKVAYNEQFF.

The chain has TRBV7-9 and TRBJ2-7; 8 bases align to TRBD2. This CDR3 spans 15 amino acids. Germline V gene sequence: CDR1 SEHNR, CDR2 FQNEAQ (reference sequence). V lost 2 bases to trimming and J lost 7 bases; unmatched junction nucleotides: 10. In DNA, the CDR3 is TGTGCCAGCAGCTTACTAGACGGGGGGGCGAATGAGCAGTACTTC. It translates to CASSLLDGGANEQYF. Looking up the rest from reference TRBV7-9 and TRBJ2-7 gives the full variable domain: DTGVSQNPRHKITKRGQNVTFRCDPISEHNRLYWYRQTLGQGPEFLTYFQNEAQLEKSRLLSDRFSAERPKGSFSTLEIQRTEQGDSAMYLCASSLLDGGANEQYFGPGTRLTVT.

The genes are TRBV4-1 and TRBJ1-1; D is possibly TRBD1 (6 bases). Trimming cost V 0 bases and J 5 bases, with 13 bases left between them. The CDR3 contains 15 residues. Germline assignment: CDR1 MGHRA and CDR2 YSYEKL. The CDR3 coding sequence is TGCGCCAGCAGCCAAGAGAGGGGGGCTTGGACTGAAGCTTTCTTT. It translates to CASSQERGAWTEAFF.

This clonotype has a handful of counts. The V and J genes are TRBV28 and TRBJ2-5, with D possibly matching TRBD1 (6 bases). This CDR3 has 15 residues. The V gene lost 6 bases and the J gene lost 2 bases, with 16 bases spanning the gap. CDR1 and CDR2 from the germline V gene are MDHEN and SYDVKM. The CDR3 spells CASRPLRGKQETQYF. The CDR3 DNA reads TGTGCCAGCAGACCCTTGAGGGGGAAACAAGAGACCCAGTACTTC.

This chain's CDR3 is CASRTTGLSKNIQYF. In DNA, the CDR3 is TGTGCCAGCAGAACGACAGGCTTATCCAAAAACATTCAGTACTTC. The rearrangement links TRBV27 to TRBJ2-4; a possible D gene is TRBD1 (6 bases). This CDR3 contains 15 residues. V was trimmed by 6 bases and J by 2 bases, leaving 14 bases between them. Germline values: CDR1 MNHEY, CDR2 SMNVEV (reference sequence).

CDR3 protein: CASSQVKTPNYGYTF. CDR3 nucleotides: TGTGCCAGCAGCCAGGTCAAAACCCCTAACTATGGCTACACCTTC. The chain uses TRBV3-1 and TRBJ1-2; D unclear. Germline CDR1 and CDR2: LGHDT and YNNKEL (reference sequence). The CDR3 extends over 15 amino acids. Trimming cost V 3 bases and J 0 bases, with 11 bases left between them.

This chain uses TRBV12-5 with TRBJ2-1; 12 bases are a match to TRBD2. The CDR3 is 17 amino acids. Germline V gene sequence: CDR1 LGHNT, CDR2 FRNRAP. With 1 base clipped from V and 3 bases from J, the junction kept 4 bases outside the gene matches. CDR3 sequence reads: CASGLEEGLAGYNEQFF. As DNA, the CDR3 is TGTGCTAGTGGTTTGGAGGAGGGACTAGCGGGCTACAATGAGCAGTTCTTC. The entire variable domain, with the rest obtained from reference TRBV12-5 and TRBJ2-1, is as follows: DARVTQTPRHKVTEMGQEVTMRCQPILGHNTVFWYRQTMMQGLELLAYFRNRAPLDDSGMPKDRFSAEMPDATLATLKIQPSEPRDSAVYFCASGLEEGLAGYNEQFFGPGTRLTVL.

The sample holds a few counts of this clonotype. The V and J genes are TRBV27 and TRBJ2-7; TRBD1 matches 11 bases. Germline V gene sequence: CDR1 MNHEY, CDR2 SMNVEV (reference sequence). This CDR3 has 15 amino acids. V lost 5 bases, J lost 5 bases, and 8 bases stayed unmatched. The CDR3 nucleotides read TGTGCCAGCAGTGCTGCGGACAGGGGGCAAAACGAGCAGTACTTC. Encoded protein: CASSAADRGQNEQYF.

V and J are TRBV29-1 and TRBJ1-2; no clear D. Germline loops: CDR1 SQVTM, CDR2 ANQGSEA. Trimming took 1 base from V and 4 from J, leaving 10 bases between them. The CDR3 length is 13 residues. CDR3 bases: TGCAGCGTTGAAGGCAGCTCCCTCTATGGCTACACCTTC. As protein: CSVEGSSLYGYTF.

The genes are TRBV20-1 and TRBJ1-2, with a possible D match to TRBD1 (5 bases). Trimming took off 0 bases at V and 8 bases at J, with 16 bases between the two ends. This CDR3 region has 14 residues. In germline, CDR1 is DFQATT, CDR2 SNEGSKA (reference sequence). The CDR3 loop is CSARDFEDIAGYTF. For the CDR3, the DNA is TGCAGTGCTAGAGATTTCGAGGACATCGCAGGCTACACCTTC.

This clonotype occurred a few times. The rearrangement links TRBV25-1 to TRBJ2-5; no firm D call. CDR3 length: 13 residues. Germline lookup yields CDR1 MGHDK and CDR2 SYGVNS. The V gene lost 6 bases and the J gene lost 5 bases, with 13 bases spanning the gap. The CDR3 loop reads CASSELFPETQYF. CDR3 coding DNA: TGTGCCAGCAGCGAACTTTTCCCGGAGACCCAGTACTTC.

This clonotype appeared a few times. The V gene is TRBV20-1, the J gene TRBJ2-5; 7 bases fit TRBD1. The CDR3 spans 13 residues. V dropped 4 bases and J dropped 6; count of bases not matched to a gene: 8. Germline-derived CDR1 and CDR2 are DFQATT and SNEGSKA (reference sequence). The CDR3 bases are TGCAGTGCTAACCGGGACAGCGAAAAGACCCAGTACTTC. As protein: CSANRDSEKTQYF.

The V call is TRBV6-2 or TRBV6-3, the J call TRBJ2-1; 16 bases match TRBD2. Per germline, CDR1 MNHEY and CDR2 SVGEGT. This CDR3 spans 19 amino acids. The junction had 9 bases not matched to a gene; V was cut back by 2 bases and J by 5 bases. The CDR3 protein is CASSYPRGLAGGLDNEQFF. The CDR3 DNA follows: TGTGCCAGCAGTTACCCCCGGGGACTAGCGGGAGGGCTGGACAATGAGCAGTTCTTC.